The clone carrying this T cell receptor (beta chain) occurred a few times. Its antigen is currently unknown. The data were taken from a study of Graves' ophthalmopathy and Graves' hyperthyroidism. Germline values: CDR1 MNHNS, CDR2 SASEGT. Trimming took 3 bases from V and 7 from J, leaving 13 bases between them. The length of the CDR3 is 13 residues. Regarding the study as a whole: Most thyroid-expanded clonotypes exceeding 0.001 frequency were also found in blood.

The study amplified TCR beta CDR3 regions using RNA transcripts. HTBI primers served in a first-round RT-PCR, which a second-round multiplex PCR followed. One entry per CDR3 protein, called by TCRdb with MiXCR from the multiplex PCR reads. The sample comprises 660,000 or so distinct CDR3 sequences, roughly 41% of which are singletons, and more than 2.5% rests with the top ten. This receptor was taken from an adult man with Graves' ophthalmopathy. The J gene is TRBJ2-7, the V gene TRBV6-1, with D possibly matching TRBD2 (6 bases). Sequencing used peripheral blood. CDR3 DNA sequence: TGTGCCAGCAGTGATGGACCTAGCGATGAGCAGTACTTC. This sequence encodes CASSDGPSDEQYF.